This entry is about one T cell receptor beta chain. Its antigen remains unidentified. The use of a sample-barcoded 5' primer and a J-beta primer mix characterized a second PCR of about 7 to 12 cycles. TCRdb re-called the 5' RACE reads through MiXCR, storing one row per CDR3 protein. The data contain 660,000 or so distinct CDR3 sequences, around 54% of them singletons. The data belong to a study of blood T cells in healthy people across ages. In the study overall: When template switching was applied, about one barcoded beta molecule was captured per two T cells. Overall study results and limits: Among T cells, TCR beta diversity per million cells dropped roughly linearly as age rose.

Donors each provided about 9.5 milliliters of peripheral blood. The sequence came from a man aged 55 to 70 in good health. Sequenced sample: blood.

The CDR3 coding sequence is TGTGCCAGCAGCCAATCCCTACGCGGGAAGCTATACGAGCAGTACTTC. It yields the protein CASSQSLRGKLYEQYF. This chain uses TRBV3-1 with TRBJ2-7; D may be TRBD2 (6 bases). V was cut by 2 bases and J by 4 bases, with 18 bases left in between. The CDR3 is 16 residues long. The V gene's germline CDR1 is LGHDT and CDR2 YNNKEL (reference sequence).